This TCR beta chain was recorded in a study of graft-versus-host responses after intestinal transplantation. Overall study context: Each transplant was multivisceral, liver-intestinal, or isolated intestinal. Anti-thymocyte globulin induction, then tacrolimus and steroids for roughly 3 years, went to all recipients. Study-level results: GvH clones turned up in recipient marrow; some had shown up first in ileum or blood. Early post-transplant HvG declines tracked with peak circulating GvH clone levels.

V lost 1 base to trimming and J lost 4 bases, with 11 bases between them. This CDR3 comprises 14 residues. The V gene's germline CDR1 is SGHKS and CDR2 YYEKEE (reference sequence). On this clone itself: Antigen unknown.

Profiling relied on immunoSEQ multiplex PCR, and the TCRdb table lists in-frame clones only, not all of them. The sample shows 75,000 to 100,000 clones, roughly 90% of them seen only once. This chain uses TRBV5-5 with TRBJ1-2; weak D call: TRBD1 (5 bases). The TCR sequence derives from a human donor who received an intestinal transplant. Sequences were derived from unstimulated CD4+ T cells sorted from spleen or lymph node cells, sampled before intestinal transplant. CDR3 sequence reads: CASSLWEGVYGYTF. The CDR3 nucleotides are TGTGCCAGCAGCTTGTGGGAAGGGGTCTATGGCTACACCTTC.